The 29 T cell receptor beta chains reported below all come from one sample, sequenced in a study of siplizumab effects on memory and regulatory T cells. Using immunoSEQ multiplex PCR, the repertoire was profiled, and TCRdb retains in-frame clones only, with some absent. The profile shows roughly 56,000 clones, just over 95% of them singletons. Material: naive CD8+ T cells sorted from blood. The source of these receptors is a human donor in good health.

V and J are TRBV7-9 and TRBJ2-7; D possibly corresponds to TRBD2 (6 bases). The CDR3 is made up of 13 amino acids. The V and J ends lost 4 bases and 4 bases respectively, with 11 bases between them. Germline V gene data show CDR1 as SEHNR and CDR2 as FQNEAQ (reference sequence). The CDR3 is CASSSGTLYEQYF. CDR3 DNA sequence: TGTGCCAGCAGCTCGGGGACTCTGTACGAGCAGTACTTC.

This chain joins TRBV9 and TRBJ1-5; D is possibly TRBD1 (5 bases). The germline CDR1 and CDR2 sequences are SGDLS and YYNGEE. Trimming removed 4 bases at V and 4 bases at J, with 12 bases between. The length of the CDR3 is 14 residues. The CDR3 DNA follows: TGTGCCAGCAGCCTCGGGGGTATGAATCAGCCCCAGCATTTT. Protein sequence: CASSLGGMNQPQHF.

The chain has TRBV19 and TRBJ2-1; no definite D call. V was cut by 6 bases and J by 5 bases, with 14 bases left in between. Germline V lookup: CDR1 LNHDA, CDR2 SQIVND (reference sequence). The length of the CDR3 is 14 residues. The CDR3 DNA follows: TGTGCCAGTAGCCTTTCCAGCGCTCACAATGAGCAGTTCTTC. It translates to CASSLSSAHNEQFF.

The chain has TRBV19 and TRBJ2-5; perhaps TRBD2 as D (6 bases). The CDR3 is 16 residues long. The ends were cut back, 3 bases at V and 5 bases at J, with 19 bases in the middle. CDR1 is LNHDA, CDR2 SQIVND, per germline (reference sequence). CDR3 in DNA: TGTGCCAGTAGTATTTTCGGCTTGGAGGGCGCGGAGACCCAGTACTTC. It codes for CASSIFGLEGAETQYF.

The chain uses TRBV5-5 and TRBJ2-5, with a weak D call TRBD2 (5 bases). The CDR3 loop spans 16 amino acids. CDR1 is SGHKS and CDR2 is YYEKEE in the germline V gene (reference sequence). The ends were cut back, 0 bases at V and 0 bases at J, with 12 bases in the middle. In DNA, the CDR3 is TGTGCCAGCAGCTTGGGTGGACTGGGGTACCAAGAGACCCAGTACTTC. Translating gives CASSLGGLGYQETQYF.

J is TRBJ1-1 and V is TRBV27; 8 bases fit TRBD1. The J segment lost 6 bases and the V segment lost 6 bases, leaving 27 bases of the junction unmatched. Germline CDR1 is MNHEY and CDR2 is SMNVEV (reference sequence). The length of the CDR3 is 20 residues. CDR3 in DNA: TGTGCCAGCAGCACGAGATATGACAGGAGAAGAACAGGGGGGTATGCTGAAGCTTTCTTT. It specifies CASSTRYDRRRTGGYAEAFF.

The chain links TRBV6-5 to TRBJ1-5; 10 bases line up with TRBD1. Germline V gives CDR1 MNHEY, CDR2 SVGAGI. The CDR3 is 14 residues long. Trimming took 6 bases from V and 5 from J; bases not matched to a gene: 4. The CDR3 spells CASSGQGVDQPQHF. The CDR3 coding sequence is TGTGCCAGCAGCGGACAGGGGGTTGATCAGCCCCAGCATTTT.

V and J are TRBV7-6 and TRBJ2-5, with D possibly being TRBD2 (6 bases). The germline gives CDR1 SGHVS, CDR2 FNYEAQ. The CDR3 contains 15 residues. Trimming stripped 1 base from V and 7 bases from J, with 16 bases between. The CDR3: CASSLEPRLVVTQYF. CDR3 DNA: TGTGCCAGCAGCTTAGAACCCAGACTAGTAGTGACCCAGTACTTC.

The CDR3 reads CASSDGVLSGYTF. The CDR3 DNA reads as TGTGCCAGCAGCGACGGGGTCTTAAGTGGCTACACCTTC. This rearrangement joins TRBV9 to TRBJ1-2, with D unclear. V gave up 3 bases and J gave up 7 bases, with 13 bases separating them. Germline assignment: CDR1 SGDLS and CDR2 YYNGEE. CDR3 length: 13 amino acids.

This clone has just one count. In nucleotides, the CDR3 is TGTGCCAGCAGCCTCTCGGGGAGGACAGGGGGCGTCGGCTACACCTTC. This gives the protein CASSLSGRTGGVGYTF. The V gene is TRBV14, the J gene TRBJ1-2; TRBD1 matches at 11 bases. There are 16 residues in the CDR3. From germline, CDR1 is SGHDN and CDR2 FVKESK. V gave up 4 bases and J gave up 8 bases; unmatched junction bases: 12.

The chain couples TRBV9 to TRBJ2-1, with D uncertain. Germline CDR1 and CDR2: SGDLS and YYNGEE. V was shortened by 0 bases and J by 9 bases, with 7 bases between the two germline ends. The CDR3 runs to 12 residues. The chain's CDR3 is CASSVGDSEQFF. In nucleotides, the CDR3 is TGTGCCAGCAGCGTAGGGGATAGTGAGCAGTTCTTC.

The CDR3 nucleotides are TGTGCCAGCAGTTACTCCCGGACAGCTGACGAGCAGTACTTC. Translating gives CASSYSRTADEQYF. This chain connects TRBV6-6 to TRBJ2-7, with D maybe TRBD1 (6 bases). CDR1 and CDR2 from the germline V gene are MNHNY and SVGAGI (reference sequence). The CDR3 has 14 amino acids. Trimming took off 0 bases at V and 5 bases at J, with 11 bases between the two ends.

V gene TRBV13 combines with J gene TRBJ2-7; tentatively, D is TRBD1 (6 bases). The CDR3 runs 12 residues. V was trimmed by 6 bases and J by 7 bases, leaving 13 bases between them. Looked up from germline, CDR1 is PRHDT and CDR2 is FYEKMQ (reference sequence). In nucleotides, the CDR3 is TGTGCCAGCAGTTCCCAGGGGCGGGAGCAGTACTTC. The encoded protein is CASSSQGREQYF.

This clone was seen only once. The gene calls are TRBV7-9 and TRBJ2-5, with TRBD2 matching 8 bases. Losses at the gene ends were 1 base for V and 2 bases for J; bases not matched to a gene: 6. This CDR3 contains 16 residues. Germline V CDR1 and CDR2: SEHNR, FQNEAQ (reference sequence). The CDR3 nucleotides are TGTGCCAGCAGCTTAGGCGGCGGGAGGTTTCAAGAGACCCAGTACTTC. Amino acids: CASSLGGGRFQETQYF. Based on the CDR3 plus reference TRBV7-9 and TRBJ2-5, the full variable domain is DTGVSQNPRHKITKRGQNVTFRCDPISEHNRLYWYRQTLGQGPEFLTYFQNEAQLEKSRLLSDRFSAERPKGSFSTLEIQRTEQGDSAMYLCASSLGGGRFQETQYFGPGTRLLVL.

Remarks on this clone: Different DNA sequences within this sample yield the same CDR3. CDR3 nucleotide sequence: TGCGCCAGCAGCCAAGAAGGCCGGAGCACAGATACGCAGTATTTT. It codes for CASSQEGRSTDTQYF. The chain is built from TRBV4-1 and TRBJ2-3; no clear D. The V end was cut by 0 bases, the J end by 0 bases, with 7 bases between. The CDR3 totals 15 residues. Germline V lookup: CDR1 MGHRA, CDR2 YSYEKL.

This clone was seen only once. The gene calls are TRBV29-1 and TRBJ2-3; 12 bases align to TRBD2. Losses at the gene ends were 4 bases for V and 0 bases for J; bases not matched to a gene: 2. CDR1 is SQVTM, CDR2 ANQGSEA, per germline. There are 15 residues in the CDR3. CDR3 sequence reads: CSVVGLAGSTDTQYF. CDR3 bases: TGCAGCGTTGTCGGACTAGCGGGGAGCACAGATACGCAGTATTTT.

The chain links TRBV6-1 to TRBJ2-7; 7 bases line up with TRBD1. The CDR3 extends over 13 amino acids. V lost 6 bases and J lost 1; bases outside the gene matches: 3. Per germline, CDR1 MNHNS and CDR2 SASEGT. CDR3 sequence reads: CASSWGQSYEQYF. CDR3 bases: TGTGCCAGCAGCTGGGGACAGTCCTACGAGCAGTACTTC.

The CDR3 is CASSYPGNQPQHF. CDR3 nucleotide sequence: TGTGCCAGTAGTTATCCCGGAAATCAGCCCCAGCATTTT. This chain joins TRBV19 and TRBJ1-5; D is ambiguous. The CDR3 is 13 amino acids. CDR1 is LNHDA, CDR2 SQIVND, per germline (reference sequence). V dropped 5 bases and J dropped 4 bases, with 9 bases sitting between them.

This chain joins TRBV4-1 and TRBJ1-1, with D possibly being TRBD1 (5 bases). The V end was cut by 1 base, the J end by 1 base, with 7 bases between. Looked up from germline, CDR1 is MGHRA and CDR2 is YSYEKL. The CDR3 length is 14 residues. CDR3 sequence: CASSQGGWNTEAFF. As DNA, the CDR3 is TGCGCCAGCAGCCAAGGGGGGTGGAACACTGAAGCTTTCTTT.

The rearrangement links TRBV14 to TRBJ2-7; TRBD2 matches 10 bases. The CDR3 runs to 15 residues. J gave up 7 bases and V 5 bases, and 11 bases lay outside the gene matches. Germline V gene data show CDR1 as SGHDN and CDR2 as FVKESK. CDR3 in amino acids: CASSELAGESDEQYF. In DNA form, the CDR3 reads TGTGCCAGCAGCGAGCTAGCGGGAGAATCGGATGAGCAGTACTTC.

The rearrangement uses TRBV7-8 and TRBJ2-3; a weak D match, TRBD2 (5 bases). The CDR3 covers 13 residues. From germline, CDR1 is SGHVS and CDR2 FQNEAQ. Trimming shortened V by 4 bases and J by 1 base, and 6 bases separated the two germline ends. The CDR3 sequence is CASSSRGTDTQYF. As DNA, the CDR3 is TGTGCCAGCAGCTCGCGGGGCACAGATACGCAGTATTTT.

The V gene is TRBV9, the J gene TRBJ2-7; 14 bases line up with TRBD2. The CDR3 sequence is 15 residues long. V gave up 2 bases and J gave up 6 bases; unmatched junction bases: 4. Germline V gene lookup returns CDR1 SGDLS and CDR2 YYNGEE. CDR3 in amino acids: CASSVGTSGSSEQYF. The CDR3 nucleotides read TGTGCCAGCAGCGTGGGGACTAGCGGGAGTAGCGAGCAGTACTTC.

This clone was seen once. V is TRBV7-9 and J is TRBJ2-5; 10 nucleotides align to TRBD1. Germline V lookup: CDR1 SEHNR, CDR2 FQNEAQ (reference sequence). There are 15 residues in the CDR3. After removal of 5 bases from V and 3 bases from J, the junction contained 6 bases not matched to a gene. CDR3: CASSMDRGSKETQYF. The CDR3 DNA reads TGTGCCAGCAGCATGGACAGGGGGTCAAAAGAGACCCAGTACTTC.

The chain has TRBV9 and TRBJ1-5, with D uncertain. V was clipped by 3 bases and J by 0 bases, with 10 bases between them. This CDR3 is 15 amino acids long. CDR1 is SGDLS and CDR2 is YYNGEE in the germline V gene. CDR3 sequence (DNA): TGTGCCAGCAGCGAGGGAGAGTATAGCAATCAGCCCCAGCATTTT. Encoded protein: CASSEGEYSNQPQHF.

The chain couples TRBV19 to TRBJ2-1; tentatively, D is TRBD2 (5 bases). The germline CDR1 and CDR2 sequences are LNHDA and SQIVND (reference sequence). The CDR3 runs 14 residues. V lost 0 bases and J 5 bases, leaving 8 bases between the germline ends. This chain's CDR3 is CASSIEYSDNEQFF. The CDR3 DNA reads as TGTGCCAGTAGTATAGAGTATAGCGACAATGAGCAGTTCTTC. Variable domain in full (rest from reference TRBV19 and TRBJ2-1): DGGITQSPKYLFRKEGQNVTLSCEQNLNHDAMYWYRQDPGQGLRLIYYSQIVNDFQKGDIAEGYSVSREKKESFPLTVTSAQKNPTAFYLCASSIEYSDNEQFFGPGTRLTVL.

The genes are TRBV6-1 and TRBJ1-3, with D unclear. Germline CDR1 MNHNS, CDR2 SASEGT. V shed 3 bases and J shed 1 base, with 7 bases lying between them. The CDR3 is made up of 14 amino acids. As DNA, the CDR3 is TGTGCCAGCAGTGAGGGAGTTTCTGGAAACACCATATATTTT. It yields the protein CASSEGVSGNTIYF.

The rearrangement joins TRBV10-3 to TRBJ2-1, with 12 bases lining up with TRBD2. The CDR3 runs 15 residues. Germline values: CDR1 ENHRY, CDR2 SYGVKD. The ends lost 3 bases at V and 9 bases at J; junction bases unmatched: 6. This CDR3 is CAISDRTSGNTEQFF. The CDR3 coding sequence is TGTGCCATCAGTGACCGGACTAGCGGGAACACTGAGCAGTTCTTC.

The J gene is TRBJ2-7, the V gene TRBV27; D ambiguous. This CDR3 contains 17 residues. Germline CDR1 and CDR2: MNHEY and SMNVEV (reference sequence). Trimming removed 0 bases from V and 0 bases from J, with 15 bases in between. The CDR3 region is CASSLSFLVRDSYEQYF. CDR3 sequence (DNA): TGTGCCAGCAGTTTATCGTTTTTGGTTAGGGACTCCTACGAGCAGTACTTC.

The chain uses TRBV6-5 and TRBJ1-5, with a tentative D call TRBD1 (6 bases). V was shortened by 6 bases and J by 3 bases, with 15 bases between the two germline ends. CDR3 length: 15 residues. Looked up from germline, CDR1 is MNHEY and CDR2 is SVGAGI. CDR3 nucleotides: TGTGCCAGCAGCGTAGACAGGAACCTCAATCAGCCCCAGCATTTT. This sequence encodes CASSVDRNLNQPQHF.